The T cell receptor (beta chain) described here comes from a study of shared clonotypes between healthy human individuals. With respect to this clone: Its antigen is unknown.

Libraries were prepared by immunoSEQ multiplex PCR; TCRdb keeps only in-frame clonotypes and omits some of them. Of around 2,000,000 clones in the sample, 95% were seen once. V was shortened by 0 bases and J by 14 bases, with 13 bases between the two germline ends. Per the germline V gene, CDR1 is MNHEY and CDR2 is SVGAGI. CDR3 length equals 13 residues. Findings of the study overall: Four donors showed sharing of 4.5% to 5% of naive CD4 clonotypes. Sequencing depth was a factor that was expected to affect clonotype sharing among donors.

This chain joins TRBV6-5 and TRBJ1-4; no firm D call. The source is a man between 18 and 29 years old in good health. The specimen was naive CD4+ T cells sorted from blood. Subset reported: CD45RA+ positively selected. The CDR3 is CASSYSSETGLFF. For the CDR3, the DNA is TGTGCCAGCAGTTACTCATCCGAAACTGGGCTGTTTTTT.